The 21 T cell receptor beta chains below come from one sample, sequenced in a study of OX40 agonist ivuxolimab in advanced cancers. TCRdb's table, derived via immunoSEQ multiplex PCR, lists solely in-frame clones and lacks some. The profile shows 65,000 to 90,000 clones, roughly nine tenths of them singletons. The source was CD4+ or CD8+ T cells sorted from blood, collected in a trial of the OX40 agonist ivuxolimab. The receptor source for this set is an adult with an advanced solid tumor such as melanoma, head and neck, liver or kidney cancer.

This chain uses TRBV4-1 with TRBJ2-1; D is perhaps TRBD2 (6 bases). V gave up 1 base and J gave up 3 bases, with 10 bases separating them. The CDR3 totals 15 residues. Per germline, CDR1 MGHRA and CDR2 YSYEKL. The chain's CDR3 is CASSQGPGGYNEQFF. In nucleotides, the CDR3 is TGCGCCAGCAGCCAAGGCCCCGGGGGCTACAATGAGCAGTTCTTC.

V and J are TRBV9 and TRBJ2-1; D might be TRBD2 (8 bases). V lost 0 bases and J 7 bases, leaving 17 bases between the germline ends. Per germline, CDR1 SGDLS and CDR2 YYNGEE. The CDR3 is 16 residues long. CDR3: CASSVEAGGRGNEQFF. CDR3 nucleotide sequence: TGTGCCAGCAGCGTAGAGGCGGGGGGCAGGGGGAATGAGCAGTTCTTC.

The V and J genes are TRBV11-2 and TRBJ2-2; D is perhaps TRBD1 (5 bases). CDR1 and CDR2 (germline): SGHAT, FQNNGV. The CDR3 consists of 14 residues. V lost 1 base, J lost 7 bases, and 10 bases lay in between. The CDR3 is CASSLVGPGGELFF. The CDR3 bases are TGTGCCAGCAGCTTAGTGGGGCCCGGCGGGGAGCTGTTTTTT.

This clone was found a few times. Here the CDR3 DNA reads TGTGCCAGTAGTATCCCAGCCGGGGGATATCAGCCCCAGCATTTT. This codes for CASSIPAGGYQPQHF. The chain uses TRBV19 and TRBJ1-5; D may be TRBD1 (5 bases). Germline assignment: CDR1 LNHDA and CDR2 SQIVND (reference sequence). V dropped 3 bases and J dropped 5 bases, with 14 bases sitting between them. This CDR3 is 15 amino acids long. Full variable domain (outside the CDR3, taken from reference TRBV19 and TRBJ1-5): DGGITQSPKYLFRKEGQNVTLSCEQNLNHDAMYWYRQDPGQGLRLIYYSQIVNDFQKGDIAEGYSVSREKKESFPLTVTSAQKNPTAFYLCASSIPAGGYQPQHFGDGTRLSIL.

CDR3 residues: CASSDYAEQYV. CDR3 in DNA: TGTGCCAGCAGTGACTATGCGGAGCAGTACGTC. This chain joins TRBV6-1 and TRBJ2-7; D uncertain. This CDR3 has 11 residues. The ends were cut back, 3 bases at V and 7 bases at J, with 7 bases in the middle. Germline V gene sequence: CDR1 MNHNS, CDR2 SASEGT.

V is TRBV6-9 and J is TRBJ2-3, with 7 bases lining up with TRBD2. The trim removed 1 base at V and 3 bases at J, leaving 7 bases unmatched. CDR1 and CDR2 from the germline V gene are MNHGY and SVAAGI. This CDR3 has 16 amino acids. CDR3 nucleotide sequence: TGTGCCAGCAGTTATTTCGCGGGAGACATAACAGATACGCAGTATTTT. It encodes CASSYFAGDITDTQYF.

The genes are TRBV19 and TRBJ1-2; 9 positions match TRBD1. CDR3 length: 11 residues. The junction had 2 bases not matched to a gene; V was cut back by 9 bases and J by 6 bases. Per germline, CDR1 LNHDA and CDR2 SQIVND (reference sequence). The CDR3, as DNA: TGTGCCAGCTGGACAGGGGATGGCTACACCTTC. Amino acid sequence: CASWTGDGYTF.

The chain uses TRBV9 and TRBJ2-3; D is uncertain. This CDR3 is 14 amino acids long. V lost 3 bases and J 0 bases, leaving 8 bases between the germline ends. Germline CDR1 and CDR2: SGDLS and YYNGEE. The CDR3 sequence: CASSAEDSTDTQYF. The DNA for the CDR3 is TGTGCCAGCAGCGCGGAAGATAGCACAGATACGCAGTATTTT.

V is TRBV30 and J is TRBJ2-7; 7 bases align to TRBD1. Germline V gives CDR1 GTSNPN, CDR2 SVGIG (reference sequence). This CDR3 spans 15 amino acids. The J segment lost 3 bases and the V segment lost 4 bases, leaving 12 bases of the junction unmatched. The CDR3 DNA reads as TGTGCCTGGAAAGACAGAGACAGGGAAATCTACGAGCAGTACGTC. It specifies CAWKDRDREIYEQYV.

A few counts support this clone. The chain recombines TRBV27 with TRBJ1-1, with D possibly TRBD1 on 5 matching bases. CDR1 is MNHEY, CDR2 SMNVEV, per germline (reference sequence). Trimming removed 5 bases from V and 0 bases from J, with 10 bases in between. This CDR3 has 14 amino acids. The CDR3 nucleotides are TGTGCCAGCAGTCCACAGGTCATGAACACTGAAGCTTTCTTT. Translated: CASSPQVMNTEAFF.

This CDR3 reads CASAVGEGYNEQFF. The CDR3 DNA reads TGCGCCAGCGCAGTTGGAGAAGGATACAATGAGCAGTTCTTC. This chain uses TRBV10-2 with TRBJ2-1, with D hard to call. The germline gives CDR1 WSHSY, CDR2 SAAADI. V was trimmed by 8 bases and J by 4 bases, leaving 15 bases between them. CDR3 length equals 14 residues.

The chain combines TRBV7-3 with TRBJ2-3; D uncertain. This CDR3 comprises 20 residues. V lost 0 bases, J lost 1 base, and 23 bases lay in between. Germline lookup yields CDR1 SGHTA and CDR2 FQGTGA. CDR3 in amino acids: CASSLTPPIVTAVRTDTQYF. The CDR3 nucleotides are TGTGCCAGCAGCTTAACGCCTCCAATAGTTACGGCGGTTCGCACAGATACGCAGTATTTT.

The chain joins TRBV29-1 to TRBJ1-1; D possibly corresponds to TRBD1 (6 bases). Between the trimmed V and J ends, which lost 6 bases and 6 bases, there was a span of 8 bases. Germline CDR1 is SQVTM and CDR2 is ANQGSEA. There are 10 residues in the CDR3. The CDR3 sequence is CSVQGAEAFF. In DNA form, the CDR3 reads TGCAGCGTACAGGGCGCTGAAGCTTTCTTT.

The rearrangement links TRBV7-6 to TRBJ2-1, with TRBD2 matching over 10 bases. This CDR3 region has 16 residues. After removal of 3 bases from V and 4 bases from J, the junction contained 6 bases not matched to a gene. Germline V lookup: CDR1 SGHVS, CDR2 FNYEAQ. Written as DNA, the CDR3 is TGTGCCAGCAGCTTGGGTGGACTAGCGGAATACAATGAGCAGTTCTTC. It encodes CASSLGGLAEYNEQFF.

The rearrangement joins TRBV28 to TRBJ2-1; 9 bases agree with TRBD2. This CDR3 has 13 amino acids. Losses at the gene ends were 6 bases for V and 6 bases for J; bases not matched to a gene: 3. Germline V gene sequence: CDR1 MDHEN, CDR2 SYDVKM. CDR3 in amino acids: CASRPTSGNEQFF. Written as DNA, the CDR3 is TGTGCCAGCAGACCGACTAGCGGCAATGAGCAGTTCTTC. Full variable domain (remainder filled in from reference TRBV28 and TRBJ2-1): DVKVTQSSRYLVKRTGEKVFLECVQDMDHENMFWYRQDPGLGLRLIYFSYDVKMKEKGDIPEGYSVSREKKERFSLILESASTNQTSMYLCASRPTSGNEQFFGPGTRLTVL.

The CDR3 nucleotides are TGTGCCAGCAGTGACACACCCATAAACACCGGGGAGCTGTTTTTT. Its protein product is CASSDTPINTGELFF. This chain joins TRBV2 and TRBJ2-2; the D is unclear. CDR1 is SNHLY and CDR2 is FYNNEI in the germline V gene. The V gene lost 3 bases and the J gene lost 2 bases, with 10 bases spanning the gap. The length of the CDR3 is 15 residues.

This chain joins TRBV28 and TRBJ1-5, with TRBD1 identical over 7 bases. The CDR3 spans 15 residues. Germline V gives CDR1 MDHEN, CDR2 SYDVKM. V lost 5 bases to trimming and J lost 6 bases; unmatched junction nucleotides: 10. CDR3 loop: CASSPTGERGQPQHF. Here the CDR3 DNA reads TGTGCCAGCAGTCCAACAGGGGAGCGGGGTCAGCCCCAGCATTTT.

The V and J genes are TRBV25-1 and TRBJ2-1; D gene uncertain. CDR3 length: 12 residues. Germline CDR1 and CDR2: MGHDK and SYGVNS. V was clipped by 4 bases and J by 4 bases, with 5 bases between them. The CDR3 region has the DNA TGTGCCAGCAGTGGCCCTTACAATGAGCAGTTCTTC. Its protein product is CASSGPYNEQFF.

The chain combines TRBV7-3 with TRBJ2-1; the D call may be TRBD1 or TRBD2 (6 bases each). V shed 5 bases and J shed 8 bases, with 13 bases lying between them. Germline V gene lookup returns CDR1 SGHTA and CDR2 FQGTGA. There are 13 residues in the CDR3. The CDR3 DNA reads as TGTGCCAGCAGCCCCCTCGGGGGCGATGAGCAGTTCTTC. Its translation: CASSPLGGDEQFF.

The genes are TRBV9 and TRBJ1-2, with D unresolved. V gave up 4 bases and J gave up 8 bases, with 21 bases separating them. Germline V lookup: CDR1 SGDLS, CDR2 YYNGEE. The CDR3 loop spans 15 amino acids. In DNA, the CDR3 is TGTGCCAGCAGCCCCCCCAACGATGCCCGGGGAGGCTACACCTTC. Translation gives CASSPPNDARGGYTF.

This chain connects TRBV9 to TRBJ2-2; D is ambiguous. Trimming shortened V by 0 bases and J by 4 bases, and 4 bases separated the two germline ends. The germline V gene has CDR1 SGDLS and CDR2 YYNGEE. The CDR3 is 13 residues long. The CDR3 bases are TGTGCCAGCAGCGTAGGGGTCACCGGGGAGCTGTTTTTT. It yields the protein CASSVGVTGELFF. The full variable domain, its missing parts supplied by reference TRBV9 and TRBJ2-2, is DSGVTQTPKHLITATGQRVTLRCSPRSGDLSVYWYQQSLDQGLQFLIQYYNGEERAKGNILERFSAQQFPDLHSELNLSSLELGDSALYFCASSVGVTGELFFGEGSRLTVL.